This record concerns one T cell receptor beta chain sequence. As yet, its antigen is unknown. 13 Jbeta primers and 60 Vbeta primers were used for the PCR. The data were produced by immunoSEQ multiplex PCR, yet TCRdb's version contains in-frame clones alone and is incomplete. The data show 95,000 or so clones, with approximately 77% seen just once and around 4.5% held by the top ten. This entry comes from a study of cytomegalovirus exposure and HLA in healthy donors. Background on the study: Of around 400 genotyped donors, roughly 80% grouped in the Caucasian-associated ancestry cluster.

Trimming stripped 4 bases from V and 7 bases from J, with 11 bases between. The CDR3 is 13 amino acids. The germline CDR1 and CDR2 sequences are SGHNT and YYREEE (reference sequence). General study findings and limits: Later, an analysis found that common viral pathogens appeared to be linked with several of the most significant clusters. Reports credit the classifier with highly specific, highly sensitive diagnosis of cytomegalovirus status. An assumption of roughly uniform sequencing depth across donors underlay the presence/absence analyses.

The clonotype comes from a woman in her 40s in good health and CMV-seronegative. The chain carries TRBV5-4 and TRBJ2-2, with a possible D match to TRBD1 (5 bases). Sequenced sample: PBMCs. CDR3 protein: CASSQPTGGELFF. Here the CDR3 DNA reads TGTGCCAGCAGCCAACCAACAGGCGGGGAGCTGTTTTTT.